This TCR beta chain appears in the sequencing data of a study of blood T cell repertoires in COVID-19. Recruited during active infection, patients (from Seattle) were subsequently followed longitudinally. The data were produced by immunoSEQ multiplex PCR, yet TCRdb's version contains in-frame clones alone and is incomplete. The sample holds roughly 200,000 clones; 80% to 90% are singletons and the top ten take approximately 9.9%. The sequenced material came from peripheral blood. The origin of this receptor is a woman in her 40s with COVID-19, enrolled during active disease.

DNA of the CDR3: TGTGCCAGCAGCTCTCTATCCGGGGATACGCAGTATTTT. Translated, it gives CASSSLSGDTQYF. This sequence joins TRBV7-9 and TRBJ2-3, with unresolved D. Germline V lookup: CDR1 SEHNR, CDR2 FQNEAQ (reference sequence). Trimming took 4 bases from V and 6 from J, leaving 11 bases between them. CDR3 length: 13 amino acids.